The sequence of this TCR beta chain was determined in a study of technical replicates of blood from four donors. The data were produced by immunoSEQ multiplex PCR, yet TCRdb's version contains in-frame clones alone and is incomplete. The sample consists of some 80,000 clones, 90% to 95% of them appearing once. The CDR3 loop spans 12 amino acids. Germline V CDR1 and CDR2: MDHEN, SYDVKM. V shed 5 bases and J 6 bases; nucleotides not matched to a gene: 4. Material: T cells isolated from PBMCs. V is TRBV28 and J is TRBJ2-7, with 7 positions matching TRBD2. This TCR was recovered from a human donor in good health. CDR3 sequence: CASSRLAREQYF. CDR3 coding DNA: TGTGCCAGCAGTAGACTAGCCCGCGAGCAGTACTTC.